Below are 20 T cell receptor beta chains sequenced from a single sample in a study of blood T cell repertoires in COVID-19. Profiling relied on immunoSEQ multiplex PCR, and the TCRdb table lists in-frame clones only, not all of them. The table lists some 490,000 clones, over 75% of them singletons. Sequencing was carried out using peripheral blood. The receptors here all came from a human donor in a cohort sampled during active COVID-19.

This clone was counted a few times. This rearrangement joins TRBV28 to TRBJ2-7; D unclear. This CDR3 region has 13 residues. The germline V gene has CDR1 MDHEN and CDR2 SYDVKM. V was trimmed by 5 bases and J by 7 bases, leaving 15 bases between them. The CDR3 reads CASSPPGSREQYF. In DNA, the CDR3 is TGTGCCAGCAGTCCCCCGGGTTCGCGGGAGCAGTACTTC.

The V call is TRBV14, the J call TRBJ1-2, with a weak D call TRBD1 (6 bases). CDR1 and CDR2 from the germline V gene are SGHDN and FVKESK. Trimming left V 0 bases short and J 10 bases short, with 18 bases between. CDR3 length: 15 amino acids. In DNA, the CDR3 is TGTGCCAGCAGCCAAGATGGGGCCAGGGGAGAGGTCTACACCTTC. It is translated as CASSQDGARGEVYTF.

This clone is a singleton in its sample. The chain has TRBV19 and TRBJ1-1; 10 bases match TRBD1. Per germline, CDR1 LNHDA and CDR2 SQIVND (reference sequence). Trimming removed 7 bases from V and 7 bases from J; junction bases left unmatched: 6. The CDR3 is 13 amino acids. CDR3 loop: CASIDRGRVEAFF. DNA of the CDR3: TGTGCCAGTATTGACAGGGGGCGGGTTGAAGCTTTCTTT.

The CDR3 nucleotides are TGTGCCAGCAGCTTAAAACCAGGGGTTGGTGGCGAGCAGTACTTC. Translation: CASSLKPGVGGEQYF. The chain has TRBV7-9 and TRBJ2-7, with D possibly matching TRBD1 (6 bases). CDR3 length: 15 residues. Deletions cut 2 bases from V and 6 bases from J, with 17 bases between. Per germline, CDR1 SEHNR and CDR2 FQNEAQ (reference sequence).

Comment on this clone: This same CDR3 is encoded by further DNA sequences in the sample. The rearrangement joins TRBV28 to TRBJ2-7, with D perhaps TRBD1 (5 bases). CDR3 size: 13 residues. With 5 bases removed from V and 4 bases from J, the gap between germline ends came to 12 bases. Germline CDR1 and CDR2: MDHEN and SYDVKM. The CDR3 sequence is CASSPGGAYEQYF. The CDR3 DNA follows: TGTGCCAGCAGTCCCGGTGGGGCTTACGAGCAGTACTTC.

The chain couples TRBV10-2 to TRBJ2-4; 9 bases align to TRBD2. Germline trimming cut 5 bases from V and 7 bases from J; bases unmatched to any gene: 9. The CDR3 length is 15 residues. Per germline, CDR1 WSHSY and CDR2 SAAADI. This CDR3 is CASSLAGEGKNIQYF. The CDR3 DNA reads TGCGCCAGCAGTTTAGCGGGAGAGGGGAAGAACATTCAGTACTTC.

For the CDR3, the DNA is TGTGCCAGCAGCTTAGAAGGCAGCGGGGCTAAAGAGACCCAGTACTTC. It is translated as CASSLEGSGAKETQYF. V and J are TRBV11-1 and TRBJ2-5, with 7 bases identical to TRBD2. With 1 base clipped from V and 3 bases from J, the junction kept 8 bases outside the gene matches. CDR1 SGHAT and CDR2 FQDESV come from the germline V gene (reference sequence). The CDR3 runs to 16 residues.

This clone showed up just once. The chain has TRBV10-3 and TRBJ1-4; 9 positions agree with TRBD1. Germline V gene sequence: CDR1 ENHRY, CDR2 SYGVKD. The V gene end was trimmed by 4 bases and the J gene end by 4 bases; junction bases not matched to a gene: 4. CDR3 length equals 15 residues. The CDR3 here is CAISGGQGHNEKLFF. The DNA for the CDR3 is TGTGCCATCAGTGGGGGACAGGGCCATAATGAAAAACTGTTTTTT.

V gene TRBV4-2 combines with J gene TRBJ1-1, with a tentative D call TRBD1 (6 bases). CDR3 length: 15 residues. Trimming took 0 bases from V and 6 from J, leaving 14 bases between them. The germline V gene encodes CDR1 LGHNA and CDR2 YNFKEQ. This CDR3 is CASSQEGHSLAEAFF. The CDR3 nucleotides read TGTGCCAGCAGCCAAGAGGGACACTCCCTAGCTGAAGCTTTCTTT.

The V and J genes are TRBV28 and TRBJ1-5, with a possible D match to TRBD1 (6 bases). Trimming shortened V by 5 bases and J by 0 bases, and 17 bases separated the two germline ends. The CDR3 runs to 17 residues. Germline values: CDR1 MDHEN, CDR2 SYDVKM. CDR3 residues: CASSLGPQGISNQPQHF. CDR3 coding DNA: TGTGCCAGCAGTCTAGGTCCCCAGGGGATTAGCAATCAGCCCCAGCATTTT.

The chain uses TRBV5-1 and TRBJ1-1, with TRBD1 matching over 9 bases. This CDR3 region has 17 residues. V gave up 0 bases and J gave up 0 bases; unmatched junction bases: 6. Per the germline V gene, CDR1 is SGHRS and CDR2 is YFSETQ. The CDR3 bases are TGCGCCAGCAGCTTGGAGCCGGGACAGGGAATGAACACTGAAGCTTTCTTT. Encoded protein: CASSLEPGQGMNTEAFF.

This clone was seen only once. The chain joins TRBV11-2 to TRBJ1-2; no clear D. This CDR3 is 13 amino acids long. Trimming took 2 bases from V and 4 from J, leaving 8 bases between them. Germline CDR1 is SGHAT and CDR2 is FQNNGV. The chain's CDR3 is CASSLSAVYGYTF. Here the CDR3 DNA reads TGTGCCAGCAGCTTATCTGCGGTCTATGGCTACACCTTC.

CDR3 amino acids: CASSGGNSYEQYF. CDR3 nucleotides: TGTGCCAGTAGCGGCGGCAACTCCTACGAGCAGTACTTC. The chain has TRBV19 and TRBJ2-7; no clear D. V shed 6 bases and J shed 0 bases, with 9 bases lying between them. The CDR3 is made up of 13 amino acids. The germline V gene has CDR1 LNHDA and CDR2 SQIVND (reference sequence).

The chain has TRBV28 and TRBJ2-1; 8 bases are shared with TRBD1. The CDR3 is 16 amino acids. V was clipped by 6 bases and J by 8 bases; unmatched bases: 15. From germline, CDR1 is MDHEN and CDR2 SYDVKM. The CDR3 coding sequence is TGTGCCAGCAGCCCCTCCGGGACAGGCCTCTTAGATGAGCAGTTCTTC. Protein sequence: CASSPSGTGLLDEQFF.

The V gene is TRBV30, the J gene TRBJ2-1; TRBD2 agrees at 12 bases. The V gene's germline CDR1 is GTSNPN and CDR2 SVGIG (reference sequence). The CDR3 runs to 20 residues. V was pared by 5 bases and J by 2 bases, with 19 bases of the junction left unmatched. Here the CDR3 DNA reads TGTGCCTGGGGTAGCTCCCGAGGGCTAGCGGGAGGGGGGCCCTACAATGAGCAGTTCTTC. The encoded protein is CAWGSSRGLAGGGPYNEQFF.

The rearrangement uses TRBV19 and TRBJ2-7; 10 nucleotides match TRBD1. Germline assignment: CDR1 LNHDA and CDR2 SQIVND (reference sequence). This CDR3 region has 15 residues. Trimming cost V 6 bases and J 4 bases; bases outside gene matches: 9. The CDR3 DNA reads TGTGCCAGTAGCCACCCCGGACAGGGGGAATACGAGCAGTACTTC. The encoded protein is CASSHPGQGEYEQYF.

The table lists this clone with a count of one. The chain recombines TRBV5-1 with TRBJ1-4; 7 positions match TRBD1. V was clipped by 4 bases and J by 5 bases; unmatched bases: 8. The CDR3 loop spans 15 amino acids. Germline CDR1 reads SGHRS; CDR2 reads YFSETQ. The DNA of the CDR3 is TGCGCCAGCAGCCCGAGCCAGGGGGGAAATGAAAAACTGTTTTTT. Protein: CASSPSQGGNEKLFF. The complete variable domain, with remaining parts taken from reference TRBV5-1 and TRBJ1-4, reads KAGVTQTPRYLIKTRGQQVTLSCSPISGHRSVSWYQQTPGQGLQFLFEYFSETQRNKGNFPGRFSGRQFSNSRSEMNVSTLELGDSALYLCASSPSQGGNEKLFFGSGTQLSVL.

V is TRBV6-5 and J is TRBJ2-7; 7 positions match TRBD1. Germline lookup yields CDR1 MNHEY and CDR2 SVGAGI. This CDR3 is 13 amino acids long. V trimming: 6 bases; J trimming: 6 bases; junction bases outside the gene matches: 8. CDR3 region: CASRTLRQGEQYF. The DNA of the CDR3 is TGTGCCAGCAGAACCTTGAGACAGGGCGAGCAGTACTTC.

The chain is built from TRBV5-4 and TRBJ2-6, with D perhaps matching TRBD1 (5 bases). V shed 2 bases and J shed 0 bases, with 15 bases lying between them. CDR1 is SGHNT and CDR2 is YYREEE in the germline V gene (reference sequence). The CDR3 has 18 amino acids. This chain's CDR3 is CASSFQGNGRSGANVLTF. In nucleotides, the CDR3 is TGTGCCAGCAGCTTTCAGGGTAACGGGCGCTCTGGGGCCAACGTCCTGACTTTC.

V and J are TRBV9 and TRBJ1-2, with unresolved D. Per germline, CDR1 SGDLS and CDR2 YYNGEE. The CDR3 is 13 residues long. V was cut by 0 bases and J by 4 bases, with 7 bases left in between. CDR3 loop: CASSVASGYGYTF. The CDR3 bases are TGTGCCAGCAGCGTAGCTAGTGGCTATGGCTACACCTTC.